The 22 T cell receptor beta chains below come from one sample, sequenced in a study of vaccination effects on CD4 cells after COVID-19. After expansion with viral peptide pools in the ViraFEST assay, antigen-specific CD4+ T cells were sequenced. Cells that had been cultured for nine to eleven days were the source of isolated CD4+ T cells. Vaccine recipients lacked prior SARS-CoV-2 infection and had negative nucleocapsid antibodies. No antigen has been assigned to these receptors. The method was immunoSEQ multiplex PCR; TCRdb's version includes in-frame clones alone and lacks a portion of them. The sample carries about 41,000 clones, approximately 70% recorded once. This sample comprised CD4+ T cells from PBMCs cultured with HCoV-OC43 spike peptides, obtained before COVID-19 vaccination. Subset here: HCoV-OC43 spike overlapping peptide pool stimulation. These receptors all come from a human donor who received a COVID-19 vaccine.

The chain couples TRBV29-1 to TRBJ2-2; D is possibly TRBD1 or TRBD2 (6 bases each). Germline V gives CDR1 SQVTM, CDR2 ANQGSEA. Trimming removed 7 bases at V and 6 bases at J, with 12 bases between. The CDR3 length is 12 residues. CDR3 sequence (DNA): TGCAGCGCCGAGGGGGGCCCCGGGGAGCTGTTTTTT. Translation gives CSAEGGPGELFF.

The V gene is TRBV5-8, the J gene TRBJ2-7; 7 bases match TRBD2. The V gene's germline CDR1 is SGHTS and CDR2 YDEGEE. Losses at the gene ends were 3 bases for V and 5 bases for J; bases not matched to a gene: 11. This CDR3 is built from 15 residues. CDR3 residues: CASSSGGGAPHEQYF. Here the CDR3 DNA reads TGTGCCAGCAGCTCGGGGGGAGGGGCCCCCCACGAGCAGTACTTC.

The chain has TRBV4-2 and TRBJ2-1, with 9 bases aligning to TRBD2. V shed 2 bases, J shed 9 bases, and the junction held 5 bases outside the gene matches. This CDR3 spans 14 amino acids. CDR1 LGHNA and CDR2 YNFKEQ come from the germline V gene. Here the CDR3 reads CASSQRREGGEQFF. CDR3 coding DNA: TGTGCCAGCAGCCAAAGGCGGGAGGGGGGTGAGCAGTTCTTC.

This chain uses TRBV6-5 with TRBJ1-5; D unclear. V dropped 6 bases and J dropped 4 bases, with 16 bases sitting between them. The CDR3 contains 15 residues. The V gene's germline CDR1 is MNHEY and CDR2 SVGAGI. CDR3 loop: CASRTHPKLNQPQHF. The CDR3 coding sequence is TGTGCCAGCAGGACCCACCCTAAACTTAATCAGCCCCAGCATTTT.

The chain couples TRBV5-6 to TRBJ1-2; TRBD1 agrees at 12 bases. The CDR3 covers 17 residues. J lost 5 bases, V lost 6 bases, and 14 bases had no gene match. Germline CDR1 and CDR2: SGHDT and YYEEEE. CDR3 sequence reads: CASNPRDRGLRGYGYTF. The DNA of the CDR3 is TGTGCCAGCAACCCGCGGGACAGGGGGCTCCGGGGATATGGCTACACCTTC.

In regard to this clone: One end of the junction does not line up with germline, which may come from a read error. Written as DNA, the CDR3 is TGTGCCAGCAGCTCGACCCACTTGCCGGGACAAGATTTT. Its translation: CASSSTHLPGQDF. The chain joins TRBV5-8 to TRBJ1-3; a weak D match, TRBD1 (6 bases). CDR3 length: 13 residues. Germline V gives CDR1 SGHTS, CDR2 YDEGEE.

The CDR3 spells CASSQGGVSSYNEQFF. The CDR3 DNA reads TGTGCCAGCAGCCAAGGGGGGGTGAGCTCCTACAATGAGCAGTTCTTC. V and J are TRBV4-2 and TRBJ2-1, with D possibly matching TRBD2 (6 bases). Trimming left V 1 base short and J 0 bases short, with 10 bases between. This CDR3 region has 16 residues. Germline-derived CDR1 and CDR2 are LGHNA and YNFKEQ.

The CDR3 coding sequence is TGTGCCAGCAGCCAAGGTTTGCCAGGGGAGACCTACGAGCAGTACTTC. This encodes CASSQGLPGETYEQYF. The V gene is TRBV4-2, the J gene TRBJ2-7, with TRBD1 as a possible D gene (6 bases). The CDR3 totals 16 residues. The V gene lost 1 base and the J gene lost 2 bases, with 15 bases spanning the gap. CDR1 and CDR2 (germline): LGHNA, YNFKEQ.

The V gene is TRBV6-2 or TRBV6-3, the J gene TRBJ2-1; D may be TRBD2 (7 bases). The length of the CDR3 is 16 residues. Trimming cost V 4 bases and J 4 bases, with 17 bases left between them. Germline V lookup: CDR1 MNHEY, CDR2 SVGEGT. Here the CDR3 reads CASSSPRTRGYNEQFF. CDR3 DNA: TGTGCCAGCAGTTCTCCCCGGACTAGGGGGTACAATGAGCAGTTCTTC.

The chain uses TRBV10-3 and TRBJ2-7, with D possibly being TRBD2 (5 bases). Germline V gene data show CDR1 as ENHRY and CDR2 as SYGVKD. The germline V and J ends were trimmed by 3 bases and 0 bases, with 15 bases remaining between them. This CDR3 region has 16 residues. CDR3 in DNA: TGTGCCATCAGTGACCCCGGGATGTTGACCTCCTACGAGCAGTACTTC. Protein sequence: CAISDPGMLTSYEQYF.

V is TRBV4-3 and J is TRBJ1-4; D gene unclear. Germline V lookup: CDR1 LGHNA, CDR2 YSLEER. CDR3 length: 15 residues. The V gene lost 4 bases and the J gene lost 0 bases, with 9 bases spanning the gap. The CDR3 region is CASSLVPTTNEKLFF. The CDR3 region has the DNA TGCGCCAGCAGCCTAGTCCCCACAACTAATGAAAAACTGTTTTTT.

The chain links TRBV7-2 to TRBJ1-1, with D tentatively TRBD1 (6 bases). V was shortened by 3 bases and J by 0 bases, with 11 bases between the two germline ends. CDR1 and CDR2 (germline): SGHTA, FQGNSA. CDR3 length equals 15 residues. CDR3 loop: CASSFGTGLNTEAFF. The CDR3, as DNA: TGTGCCAGCAGCTTCGGAACAGGGTTGAACACTGAAGCTTTCTTT.

CDR3 in DNA: TGTGCCTGGGGACGAGACAGGAGCCTCACAGATACGCAGTATTTT. Translating gives CAWGRDRSLTDTQYF. The chain recombines TRBV30 with TRBJ2-3, with D maybe TRBD1 (6 bases). The CDR3 sequence is 15 residues long. Germline V gene sequence: CDR1 GTSNPN, CDR2 SVGIG (reference sequence). The germline V and J ends were trimmed by 5 bases and 2 bases, with 17 bases remaining between them.

This rearrangement joins TRBV28 to TRBJ2-1; 9 bases line up with TRBD2. V lost 3 bases and J lost 7; bases outside the gene matches: 10. From germline, CDR1 is MDHEN and CDR2 SYDVKM. This CDR3 is built from 16 residues. CDR3 sequence (DNA): TGTGCCAGCAGTTTCCCCCCGGGACTAGCACCTAATGAGCAGTTCTTC. Its protein is CASSFPPGLAPNEQFF. The entire variable domain, with the rest obtained from reference TRBV28 and TRBJ2-1, is as follows: DVKVTQSSRYLVKRTGEKVFLECVQDMDHENMFWYRQDPGLGLRLIYFSYDVKMKEKGDIPEGYSVSREKKERFSLILESASTNQTSMYLCASSFPPGLAPNEQFFGPGTRLTVL.

The chain recombines TRBV18 with TRBJ1-4; the D is unclear. This CDR3 comprises 11 residues. CDR1 is KGHSH and CDR2 is LQKENI in the germline V gene. Trimming pared 9 bases from V and 8 bases from J, leaving 10 bases between. The CDR3 region is CASRLGEKLFF. The CDR3 DNA sequence: TGTGCCAGTCGCCTTGGAGAAAAACTGTTTTTT.

V gene TRBV2 combines with J gene TRBJ1-5; D is undetermined. The CDR3 loop spans 12 amino acids. V was trimmed by 4 bases and J by 7 bases, leaving 8 bases between them. CDR1 is SNHLY and CDR2 is FYNNEI in the germline V gene. CDR3 region: CASSGEGQPQHF. In DNA, the CDR3 is TGTGCCAGCAGTGGAGAAGGACAGCCCCAGCATTTT. The variable domain in full, completed from reference TRBV2 and TRBJ1-5, reads EPEVTQTPSHQVTQMGQEVILRCVPISNHLYFYWYRQILGQKVEFLVSFYNNEISEKSEIFDDQFSVERPDGSNFTLKIRSTKLEDSAMYFCASSGEGQPQHFGDGTRLSIL.

This clone was recorded a few times. The chain has TRBV29-1 and TRBJ2-3, with 7 nucleotides matching TRBD1. The CDR3 totals 14 residues. From germline, CDR1 is SQVTM and CDR2 ANQGSEA. The ends lost 4 bases at V and 2 bases at J; junction bases unmatched: 6. For the CDR3, the DNA is TGCAGCGTTGGGGACAGATTCCCCACAGATACGCAGTATTTT. Its translation is CSVGDRFPTDTQYF.

V and J are TRBV6-2 or TRBV6-3 and TRBJ2-5; tentatively, D is TRBD1 (5 bases). With 2 bases removed from V and 1 base from J, the gap between germline ends came to 8 bases. Germline CDR1 reads MNHEY; CDR2 reads SVGEGT. The CDR3 loop spans 14 amino acids. CDR3 amino acids: CASSYPDIQETQYF. CDR3 nucleotides: TGTGCCAGCAGTTACCCGGACATCCAAGAGACCCAGTACTTC.

The J gene is TRBJ1-4, the V gene TRBV4-3, with TRBD1 matching over 9 bases. The germline V gene encodes CDR1 LGHNA and CDR2 YSLEER. This CDR3 is 15 amino acids long. Trimming removed 4 bases from V and 1 base from J; junction bases left unmatched: 1. The CDR3 DNA follows: TGCGCCAGCAGCCGACAGGGGGGAACTAATGAAAAACTGTTTTTT. Translated, it gives CASSRQGGTNEKLFF.

V usage is TRBV25-1 and J usage is TRBJ1-2; D is possibly TRBD1 (6 bases). From germline, CDR1 is MGHDK and CDR2 SYGVNS. The CDR3 spans 14 residues. V was clipped by 3 bases and J by 5 bases, with 13 bases between them. CDR3 region: CASSDRTAYYGYTF. The CDR3 DNA is TGTGCCAGCAGTGACCGGACAGCCTATTATGGCTACACCTTC.

The rearrangement joins TRBV6-2 or TRBV6-3 to TRBJ1-5, with TRBD1 matching 12 bases. Germline V lookup: CDR1 MNHEY, CDR2 SVGEGT. V shed 5 bases and J 2 bases; nucleotides not matched to a gene: 16. This CDR3 contains 20 residues. The CDR3 DNA reads as TGTGCCAGCAGTACGGCGTCCGGGACAGGGGGCGTAATGGGCAATCAGCCCCAGCATTTT. Translation gives CASSTASGTGGVMGNQPQHF.

In its sample, this clone was seen once. The rearrangement joins TRBV5-4 to TRBJ2-7; TRBD2 might be the D (6 bases). V lost 7 bases to trimming and J lost 2 bases, with 13 bases between them. Germline V gives CDR1 SGHNT, CDR2 YYREEE (reference sequence). The CDR3 has 13 amino acids. The CDR3 reads CASSRWGAYEQYF. DNA for the CDR3: TGTGCCAGCTCCCGCTGGGGGGCCTACGAGCAGTACTTC.